This T cell receptor (beta chain) was observed in a study of blood T cell repertoires in COVID-19. Study-wide background: COVID-19 samples, acute and convalescent, were from the United States, Italy and Spain. Sources were T cells, B-cell-depleted T cells, or PBMCs; the material itself was cDNA or gDNA.

With 1 base clipped from V and 4 bases from J, the junction kept 9 bases outside the gene matches. The CDR3 loop spans 17 amino acids. Germline lookup yields CDR1 KGHSH and CDR2 LQKENI. Data came from immunoSEQ multiplex PCR; TCRdb stores just in-frame clones and leaves some out. The sample comprises around 100,000 clones, around four fifths of which are singletons, and roughly 13% rests with the top ten. The origin of this receptor is a man aged 50 to 59 with active or convalescent COVID-19. The sample consisted of peripheral blood. V and J are TRBV18 and TRBJ2-7; 11 bases agree with TRBD2. CDR3 residues: CASSPRSTGTSGYEQYF. The CDR3 DNA follows: TGTGCCAGCTCACCACGGTCGACAGGGACTAGCGGTTACGAGCAGTACTTC.